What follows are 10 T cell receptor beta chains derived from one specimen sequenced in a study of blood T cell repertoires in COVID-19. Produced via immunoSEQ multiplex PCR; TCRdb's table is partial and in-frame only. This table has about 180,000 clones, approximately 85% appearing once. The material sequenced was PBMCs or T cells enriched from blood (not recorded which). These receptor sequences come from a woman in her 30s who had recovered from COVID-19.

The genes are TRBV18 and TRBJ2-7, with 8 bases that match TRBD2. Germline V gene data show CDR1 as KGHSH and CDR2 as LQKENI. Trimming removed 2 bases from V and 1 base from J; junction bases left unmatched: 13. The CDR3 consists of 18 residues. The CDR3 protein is CASSPNQVAGPGSYEQYF. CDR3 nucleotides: TGTGCCAGCTCACCAAATCAAGTAGCGGGGCCGGGGTCCTACGAGCAGTACTTC.

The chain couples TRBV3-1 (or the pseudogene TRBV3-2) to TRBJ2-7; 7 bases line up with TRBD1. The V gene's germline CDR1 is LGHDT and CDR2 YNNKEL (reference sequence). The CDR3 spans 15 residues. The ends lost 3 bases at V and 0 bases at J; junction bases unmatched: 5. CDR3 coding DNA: TGTGCCAGCAGCCACGGGACAGCTGACTCCTACGAGCAGTACTTC. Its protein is CASSHGTADSYEQYF.

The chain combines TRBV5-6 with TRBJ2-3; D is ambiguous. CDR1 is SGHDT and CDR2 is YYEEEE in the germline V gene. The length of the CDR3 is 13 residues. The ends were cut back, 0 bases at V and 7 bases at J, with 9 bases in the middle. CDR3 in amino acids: CASSLGGVYTQYF. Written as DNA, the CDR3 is TGTGCCAGCAGCTTGGGTGGAGTGTATACGCAGTATTTT.

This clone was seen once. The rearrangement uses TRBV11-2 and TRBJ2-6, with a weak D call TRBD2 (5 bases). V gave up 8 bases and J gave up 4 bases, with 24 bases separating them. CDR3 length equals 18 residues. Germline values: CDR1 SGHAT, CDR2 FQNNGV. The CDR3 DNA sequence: TGTGCCAGCGATACACCAAGAAGCCGGGGAGCAGGGGCCAACGTCCTGACTTTC. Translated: CASDTPRSRGAGANVLTF.

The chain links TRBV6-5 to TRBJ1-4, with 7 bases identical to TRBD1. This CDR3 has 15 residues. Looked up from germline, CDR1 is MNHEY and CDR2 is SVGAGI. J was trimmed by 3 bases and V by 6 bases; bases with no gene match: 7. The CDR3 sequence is CASRGSGTANEKLFF. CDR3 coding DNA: TGTGCCAGCAGGGGATCCGGGACAGCTAATGAAAAACTGTTTTTT.

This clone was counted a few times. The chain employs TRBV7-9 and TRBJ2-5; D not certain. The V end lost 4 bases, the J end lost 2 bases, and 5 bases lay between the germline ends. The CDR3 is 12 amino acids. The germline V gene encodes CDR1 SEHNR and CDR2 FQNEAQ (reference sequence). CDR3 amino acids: CASSSHQETQYF. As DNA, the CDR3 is TGTGCCAGCAGCTCACATCAAGAGACCCAGTACTTC.

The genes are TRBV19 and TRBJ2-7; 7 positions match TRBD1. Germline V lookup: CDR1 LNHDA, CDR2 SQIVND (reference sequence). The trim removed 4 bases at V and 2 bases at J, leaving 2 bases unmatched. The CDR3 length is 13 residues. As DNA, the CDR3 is TGTGCCAGTAGTAGGGACAGAACCTACGAGCAGTACTTC. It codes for CASSRDRTYEQYF.

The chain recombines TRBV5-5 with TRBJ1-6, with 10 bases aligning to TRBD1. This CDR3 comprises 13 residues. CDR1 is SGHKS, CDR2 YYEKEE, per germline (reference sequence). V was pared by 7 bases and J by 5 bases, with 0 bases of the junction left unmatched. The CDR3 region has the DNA TGTGCCAGCGGGACAGGGGATAATTCACCCCTCCACTTT. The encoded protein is CASGTGDNSPLHF.

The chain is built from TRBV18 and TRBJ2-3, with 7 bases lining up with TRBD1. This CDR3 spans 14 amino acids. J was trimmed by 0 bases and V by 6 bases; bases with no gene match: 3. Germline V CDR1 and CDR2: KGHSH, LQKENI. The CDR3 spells CASSRQGSTDTQYF. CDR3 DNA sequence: TGTGCCAGCTCCCGACAGGGTAGCACAGATACGCAGTATTTT.

The CDR3 nucleotides are TGTGCCAGCAGCGAGGGACAGGGGGCCGGCGAGCAGTACTTC. The encoded protein is CASSEGQGAGEQYF. The chain couples TRBV11-1 to TRBJ2-7; 12 bases agree with TRBD1. Germline loops: CDR1 SGHAT, CDR2 FQDESV (reference sequence). The CDR3 extends over 14 amino acids. V dropped 5 bases and J dropped 6; count of bases not matched to a gene: 5.